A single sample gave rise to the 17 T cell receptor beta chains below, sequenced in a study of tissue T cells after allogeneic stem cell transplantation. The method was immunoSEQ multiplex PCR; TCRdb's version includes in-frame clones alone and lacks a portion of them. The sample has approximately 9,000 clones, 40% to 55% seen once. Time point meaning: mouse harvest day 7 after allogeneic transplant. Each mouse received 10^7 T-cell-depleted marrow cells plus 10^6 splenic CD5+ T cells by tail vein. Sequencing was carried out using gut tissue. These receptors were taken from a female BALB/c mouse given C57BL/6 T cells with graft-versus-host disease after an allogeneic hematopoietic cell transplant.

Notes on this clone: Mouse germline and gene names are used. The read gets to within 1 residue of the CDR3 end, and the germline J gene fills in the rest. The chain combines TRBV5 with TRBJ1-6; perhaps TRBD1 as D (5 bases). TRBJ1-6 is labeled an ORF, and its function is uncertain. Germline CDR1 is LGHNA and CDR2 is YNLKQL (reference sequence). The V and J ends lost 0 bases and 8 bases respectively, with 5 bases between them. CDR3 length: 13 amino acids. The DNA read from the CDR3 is TGTGCCAGCAGCCAAGACAGGGATTCGCCCCTCTAC. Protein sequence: CASSQDRDSPLY. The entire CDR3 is CASSQDRDSPLYF.

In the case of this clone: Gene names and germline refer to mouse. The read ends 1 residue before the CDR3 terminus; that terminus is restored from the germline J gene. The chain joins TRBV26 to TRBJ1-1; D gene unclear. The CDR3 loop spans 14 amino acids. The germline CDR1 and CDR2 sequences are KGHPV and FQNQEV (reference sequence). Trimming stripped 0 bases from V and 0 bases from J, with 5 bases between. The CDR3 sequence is CASSLSSQNTEVFF. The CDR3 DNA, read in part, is TGTGCCAGCAGTCTGTCCTCCCAGAACACAGAAGTCTTC.

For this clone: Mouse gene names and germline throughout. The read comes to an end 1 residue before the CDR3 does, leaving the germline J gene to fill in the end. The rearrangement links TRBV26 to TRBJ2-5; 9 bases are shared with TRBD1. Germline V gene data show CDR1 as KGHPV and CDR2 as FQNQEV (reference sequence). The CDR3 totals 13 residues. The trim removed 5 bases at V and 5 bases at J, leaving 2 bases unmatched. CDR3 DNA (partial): TGTGCCAGCAGTGGACAGGGGAGAGACACCCAGTAC. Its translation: CASSGQGRDTQY. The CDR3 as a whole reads CASSGQGRDTQYF.

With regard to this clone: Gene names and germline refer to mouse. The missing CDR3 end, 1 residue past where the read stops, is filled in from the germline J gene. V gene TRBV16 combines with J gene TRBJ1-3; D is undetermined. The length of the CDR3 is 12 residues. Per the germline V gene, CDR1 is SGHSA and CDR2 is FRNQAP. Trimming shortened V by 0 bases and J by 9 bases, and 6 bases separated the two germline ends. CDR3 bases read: TGTGCAAGCAGCTTAGATGGCGGTACGCTCTAT. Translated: CASSLDGGTLY. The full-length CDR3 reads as CASSLDGGTLYF.

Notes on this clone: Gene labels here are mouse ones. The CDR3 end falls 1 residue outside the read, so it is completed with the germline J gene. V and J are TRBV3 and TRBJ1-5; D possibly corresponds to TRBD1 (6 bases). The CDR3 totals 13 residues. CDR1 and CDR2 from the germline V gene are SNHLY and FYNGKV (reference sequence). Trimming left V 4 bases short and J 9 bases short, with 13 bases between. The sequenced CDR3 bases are TGTGCCAGCAGCTCTACAGGGATAGGGGCTCCGCTT. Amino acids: CASSSTGIGAPL. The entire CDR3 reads CASSSTGIGAPLF. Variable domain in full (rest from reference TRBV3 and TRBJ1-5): GPKVLQIPSHQIIDMGQMVTLNCDPVSNHLYFYWYKQILGQQMEFLVNFYNGKVMEKSKLFKDQFSVERPDGSYFTLKIQPTALEDSAVYFCASSSTGIGAPLFGEGTRLSVL.

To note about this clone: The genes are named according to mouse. CDR3 bases read: TGCTCCAGCAGTCAAAACAGGATCACAGAAGTCTTC. Encoded protein: CSSSQNRITEVF. The complete CDR3 sequence is CSSSQNRITEVFF. This chain links TRBV23 with TRBJ1-1; TRBD1, as called in the table, went unchecked against the DNA. The CDR3 end falls 1 residue outside the read, so it is completed with the germline J gene. From germline, CDR1 is KGHTA and CDR2 FQNQQP. This CDR3 spans 13 amino acids.

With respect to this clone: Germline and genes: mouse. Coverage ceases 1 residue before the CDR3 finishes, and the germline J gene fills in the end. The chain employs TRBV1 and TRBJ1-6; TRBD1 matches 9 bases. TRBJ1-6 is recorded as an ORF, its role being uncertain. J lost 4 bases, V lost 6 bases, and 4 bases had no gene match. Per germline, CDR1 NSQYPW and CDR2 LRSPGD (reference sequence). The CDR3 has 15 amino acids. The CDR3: CTCSPGTGYNSPLYF. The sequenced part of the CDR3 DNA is TGCACCTGCAGCCCCGGGACAGGGTATAATTCGCCCCTCTAC.

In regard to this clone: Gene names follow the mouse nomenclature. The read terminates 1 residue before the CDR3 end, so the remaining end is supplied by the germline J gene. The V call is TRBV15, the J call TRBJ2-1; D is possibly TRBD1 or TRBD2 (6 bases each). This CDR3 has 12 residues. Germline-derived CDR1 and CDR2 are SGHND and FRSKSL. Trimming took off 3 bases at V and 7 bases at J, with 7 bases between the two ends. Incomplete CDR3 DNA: TGTGCCAGCAGTTTTGGGGGCGCTGAGCAGTTC. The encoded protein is CASSFGGAEQF. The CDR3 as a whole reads CASSFGGAEQFF.

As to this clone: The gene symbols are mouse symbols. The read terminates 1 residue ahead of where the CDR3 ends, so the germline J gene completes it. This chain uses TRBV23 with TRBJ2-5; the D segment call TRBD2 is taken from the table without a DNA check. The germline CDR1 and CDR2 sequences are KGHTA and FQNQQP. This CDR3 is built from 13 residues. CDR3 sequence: CSSSQPGGDTQYF. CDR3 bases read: TGCTCCAGCAGTCAACCGGGGGGAGACACCCAGTAC.

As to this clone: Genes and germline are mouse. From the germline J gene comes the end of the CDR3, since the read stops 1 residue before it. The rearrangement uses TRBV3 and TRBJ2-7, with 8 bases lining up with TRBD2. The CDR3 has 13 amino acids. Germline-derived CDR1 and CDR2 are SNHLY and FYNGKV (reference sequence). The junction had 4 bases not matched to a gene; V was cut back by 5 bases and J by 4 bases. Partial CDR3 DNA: TGTGCCAGCAGCAAGACTGGGGCTTATGAACAGTAC. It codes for CASSKTGAYEQY. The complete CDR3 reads CASSKTGAYEQYF. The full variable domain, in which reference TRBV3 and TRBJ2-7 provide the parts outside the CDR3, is GPKVLQIPSHQIIDMGQMVTLNCDPVSNHLYFYWYKQILGQQMEFLVNFYNGKVMEKSKLFKDQFSVERPDGSYFTLKIQPTALEDSAVYFCASSKTGAYEQYFGPGTRLTVL.

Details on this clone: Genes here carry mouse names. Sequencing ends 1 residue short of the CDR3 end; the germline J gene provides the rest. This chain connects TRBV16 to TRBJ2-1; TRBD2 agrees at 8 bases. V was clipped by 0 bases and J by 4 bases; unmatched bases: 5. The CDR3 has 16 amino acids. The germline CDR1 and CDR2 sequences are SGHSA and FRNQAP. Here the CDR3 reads CASSLDGGGRYAEQFF. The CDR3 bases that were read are TGTGCAAGCAGCTTAGATGGGGGGGGGCGTTATGCTGAGCAGTTC.

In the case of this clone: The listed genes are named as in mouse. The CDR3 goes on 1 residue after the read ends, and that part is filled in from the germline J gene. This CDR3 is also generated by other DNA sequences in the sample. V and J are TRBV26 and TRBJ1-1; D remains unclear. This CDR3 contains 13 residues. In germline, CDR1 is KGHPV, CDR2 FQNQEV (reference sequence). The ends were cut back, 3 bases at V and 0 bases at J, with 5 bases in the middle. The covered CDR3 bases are TGTGCCAGCAGTCTTGGGACAAACACAGAAGTCTTC. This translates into CASSLGTNTEVF. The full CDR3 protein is CASSLGTNTEVFF.

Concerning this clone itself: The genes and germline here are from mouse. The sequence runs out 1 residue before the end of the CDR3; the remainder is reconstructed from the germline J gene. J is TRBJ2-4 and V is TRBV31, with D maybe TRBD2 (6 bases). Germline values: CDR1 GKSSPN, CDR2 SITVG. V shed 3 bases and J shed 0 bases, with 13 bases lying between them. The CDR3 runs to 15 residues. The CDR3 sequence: CAWSHGGSSQNTLYF. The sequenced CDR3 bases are TGTGCCTGGAGCCATGGGGGATCTAGTCAAAACACCTTGTAC.

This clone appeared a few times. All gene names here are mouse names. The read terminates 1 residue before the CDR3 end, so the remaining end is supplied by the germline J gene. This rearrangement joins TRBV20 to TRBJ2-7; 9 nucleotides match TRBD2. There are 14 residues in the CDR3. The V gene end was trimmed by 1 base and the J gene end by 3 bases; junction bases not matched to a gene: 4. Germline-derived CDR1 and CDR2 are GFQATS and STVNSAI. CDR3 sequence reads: CGARAGLGFYEQYF. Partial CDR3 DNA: TGTGGTGCTAGGGCCGGACTGGGGTTCTATGAACAGTAC.

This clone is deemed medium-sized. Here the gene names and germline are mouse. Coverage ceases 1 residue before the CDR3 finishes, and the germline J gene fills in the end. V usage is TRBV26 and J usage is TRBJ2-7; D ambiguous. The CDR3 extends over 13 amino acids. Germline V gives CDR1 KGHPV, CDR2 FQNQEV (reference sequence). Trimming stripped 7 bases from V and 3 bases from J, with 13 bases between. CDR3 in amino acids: CASTSGSFYEQYF. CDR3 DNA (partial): TGTGCCAGCACCTCCGGGTCCTTCTATGAACAGTAC. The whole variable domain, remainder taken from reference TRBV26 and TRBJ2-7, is NSKVIQTPRYLVKGQGQKAKMRCIPEKGHPVVFWYQQNKNNEFKFLINFQNQEVLQQIDMTEKRFSAECPSNSPCSLEIQSSEAGDSALYLCASTSGSFYEQYFGPGTRLTVL.

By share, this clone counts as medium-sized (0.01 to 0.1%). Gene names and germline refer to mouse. The sequenced CDR3 bases are TGTGCCAGCAGTTGGGACAGGGGAGAAACGCTGTAT. Its translation is CASSWDRGETLY. In full, the CDR3 is CASSWDRGETLYF. The rearrangement links TRBV14 to TRBJ2-3, with 10 positions matching TRBD1. The CDR3 extends 1 residue past the end of the read, so its final part is completed from the germline J gene. Germline loops: CDR1 SGHDT, CDR2 FRDEAV. J gave up 5 bases and V 3 bases, and 0 bases lay outside the gene matches. This CDR3 contains 13 residues.

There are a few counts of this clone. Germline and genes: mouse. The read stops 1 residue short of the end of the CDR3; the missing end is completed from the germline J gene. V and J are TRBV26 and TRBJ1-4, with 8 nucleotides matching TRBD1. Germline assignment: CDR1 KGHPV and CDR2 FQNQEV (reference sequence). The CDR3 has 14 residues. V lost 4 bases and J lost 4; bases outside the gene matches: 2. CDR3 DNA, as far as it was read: TGTGCCAGCAGTCCACAGGGGGGCAACGAAAGATTATTT. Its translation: CASSPQGGNERLF. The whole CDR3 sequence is CASSPQGGNERLFF.